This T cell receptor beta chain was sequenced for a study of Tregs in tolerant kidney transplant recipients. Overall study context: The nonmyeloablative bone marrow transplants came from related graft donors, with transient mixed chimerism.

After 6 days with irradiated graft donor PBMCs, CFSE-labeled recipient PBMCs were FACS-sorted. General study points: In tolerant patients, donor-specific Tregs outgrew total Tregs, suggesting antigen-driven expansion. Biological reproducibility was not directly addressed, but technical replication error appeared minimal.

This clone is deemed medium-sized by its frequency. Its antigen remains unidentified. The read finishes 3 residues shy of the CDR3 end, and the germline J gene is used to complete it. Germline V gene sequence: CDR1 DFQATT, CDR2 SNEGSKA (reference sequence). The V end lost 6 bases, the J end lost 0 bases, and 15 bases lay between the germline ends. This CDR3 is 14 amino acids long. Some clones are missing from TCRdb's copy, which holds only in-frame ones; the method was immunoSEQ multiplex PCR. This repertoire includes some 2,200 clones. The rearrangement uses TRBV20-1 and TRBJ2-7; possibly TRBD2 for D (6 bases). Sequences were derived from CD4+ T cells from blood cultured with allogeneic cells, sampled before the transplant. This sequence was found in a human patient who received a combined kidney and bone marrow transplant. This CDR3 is CSAEGAALSYEQYF. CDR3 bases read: TGCAGTGCGGAGGGAGCGGCCCTCTCCTACGAG.